Detailed here is one T cell receptor (beta chain). The antigen remains unidentified. This sample is part of a study of blood T cells in healthy people across ages. PCR was performed a second time for about 7 to 11 cycles using a sample-barcoded 5' primer and a J-beta primer mix. Each of the cDNA molecules was tagged by a template-switch adaptor with 12 random nucleotides. TCRdb re-derived calls from the 5' RACE reads in MiXCR, one entry per CDR3 protein. Among around 800,000 distinct CDR3 sequences listed, 20% to 30% were seen once. This CDR3 region has 14 residues. V was trimmed by 8 bases and J by 4 bases, leaving 17 bases between them. Germline CDR1 and CDR2: SGHTA and FQGNSA. Whole-study results and caveats: Diversity was estimated from one million T cells, and these estimates were considered underestimates.

This sample was shared with a second study, whose subject was T cells of mothers and their children. That source reports: Input to cDNA synthesis comprised all extracted RNA, at a ratio of around 1.5 ug per 15 ul.

Source material: blood. This receptor was taken from a boy aged 5-17 years in good health. The genes are TRBV7-2 and TRBJ1-1; tentative D call: TRBD1 (5 bases). CDR3 loop: CASSRGRGSTEAFF. The CDR3 nucleotides read TGTGCCAGCTCGCGGGGGAGGGGTAGCACTGAAGCTTTCTTT.